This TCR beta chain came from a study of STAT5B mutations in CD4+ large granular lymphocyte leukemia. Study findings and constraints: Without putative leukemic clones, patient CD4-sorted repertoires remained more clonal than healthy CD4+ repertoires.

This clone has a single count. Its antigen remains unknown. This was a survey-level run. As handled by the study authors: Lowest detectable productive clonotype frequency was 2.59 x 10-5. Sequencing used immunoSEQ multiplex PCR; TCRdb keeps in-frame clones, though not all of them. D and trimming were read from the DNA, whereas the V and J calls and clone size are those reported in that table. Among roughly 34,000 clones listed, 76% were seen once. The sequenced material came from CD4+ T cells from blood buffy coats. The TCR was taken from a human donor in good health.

The CDR3 is CASSSISPGPKNEKLFF. The CDR3 coding sequence is TGTGCCAGCAGCTCAATCTCTCCGGGACCGAAAAATGAAAAACTGTTTTTT. The chain links TRBV7-9 to TRBJ1-4; tentatively, D is TRBD1 (5 bases). CDR1 is SEHNR and CDR2 is FQNEAQ in the germline V gene (reference sequence). The CDR3 length is 17 residues. V lost 4 bases, J lost 5 bases, and 20 bases lay in between.